What follows are 7 T cell receptor beta chains derived from one specimen sequenced in a study of shared clonotypes between healthy human individuals. Repertoires were generated with immunoSEQ multiplex PCR, while TCRdb's copy carries only in-frame clones and drops some. The sample contains around 480,000 clones, about three quarters of which appear only once. Sequencing was done on a sample of PBMCs. The receptor source for this set is a woman in her thirties or forties in good health. Some clones in this sample may be carry-over from other donors' samples.

The genes are TRBV7-9 and TRBJ2-5, with D tentatively TRBD1 (5 bases). The better agreement between TRBJ2-7 and the DNA end casts doubt on the J call. Germline CDR1 is SEHNR and CDR2 is FQNEAQ (reference sequence). The length of the CDR3 is 15 residues. The CDR3 loop reads CASSLVSGISYEQYF. DNA of the CDR3: TGTGCCAGCAGCTTAGTGTCAGGGATTTCCTACGAGCAGTACTTC.

Notes on this clone: A much larger clone is a single base away; this may be a read error. This CDR3 reads CASSALGMADPTQYF. DNA of the CDR3: TGTGCCAGCAGCGCCTTAGGGATGGCTGACCCAACGCAGTACTTC. The chain recombines TRBV5-6 with TRBJ2-7; no clear D. Trimming cost V 4 bases and J 9 bases, with 23 bases left between them. The CDR3 spans 15 residues. From germline, CDR1 is SGHDT and CDR2 YYEEEE.

The chain recombines TRBV28 with TRBJ2-7; a possible D gene is TRBD1 (6 bases). The ends were cut back, 6 bases at V and 4 bases at J, with 13 bases in the middle. CDR1 and CDR2 from the germline V gene are MDHEN and SYDVKM. The CDR3 has 13 amino acids. The DNA of the CDR3 is TGTGCCAGCAGACCGGGACACTCATACGAGCAGTACTTC. Residues: CASRPGHSYEQYF.

Points on this clone: In this CDR3 the conserved last residue, phenylalanine or tryptophan, is missing, so a read error is likely. This specimen includes other DNA sequences encoding the same CDR3. The chain carries TRBV29-1 and TRBJ2-7, with D maybe TRBD2 (6 bases). Trimming pared 3 bases from V and 2 bases from J, leaving 8 bases between. Germline lookup yields CDR1 SQVTM and CDR2 ANQGSEA. The CDR3 contains 12 residues. The CDR3 DNA is TGCAGCGTTGAGGAGGGGCCCTACGAGCAGTACCTC. Its protein is CSVEEGPYEQYL.

The chain joins TRBV15 to TRBJ2-1, with 9 nucleotides matching TRBD2. The CDR3 is 19 residues long. V lost 1 base, J lost 6 bases, and 16 bases stayed unmatched. The germline CDR1 and CDR2 sequences are LNHNV and YYDKDF (reference sequence). The CDR3 region has the DNA TGTGCCACCAGCAGAGTTAGCGGGAGTTCAGGGGGACACAGCAATGAGCAGTTCTTC. Its protein is CATSRVSGSSGGHSNEQFF.

The chain recombines TRBV4-1 with TRBJ2-7, with 10 nucleotides matching TRBD2. Germline values: CDR1 MGHRA, CDR2 YSYEKL. The CDR3 has 15 amino acids. After removal of 2 bases from V and 4 bases from J, the junction contained 5 bases not matched to a gene. The CDR3 reads CASSQLAGEKYEQYF. CDR3 DNA sequence: TGCGCCAGCAGCCAACTAGCGGGAGAGAAGTACGAGCAGTACTTC.

With regard to this clone: A read error is possible here, since a much larger clone lies one base away. This rearrangement joins TRBV7-2 to TRBJ2-5; 8 bases map to TRBD2. The germline gives CDR1 SGHTA, CDR2 FQGNSA. This CDR3 has 15 amino acids. DNA of the CDR3: TGTGCCAGCAGCTTAGCTAGCGGGATCGGGGAGACCCGGTACTTC. Translated: CASSLASGIGETRYF.